The rows below give T cell receptor beta chains drawn from one sample of a study of cytomegalovirus exposure and HLA in healthy donors. The protocol was immunoSEQ multiplex PCR, while the TCRdb copy is restricted to in-frame clones and leaves out a portion. Altogether over 60,000 clones are present, about 96% being singletons, with the ten largest covering under 2.5%. Sequenced input: PBMCs. The receptors shown here come from a man between 18 and 35 years old in good health and CMV-seronegative. CDR3s leave out the opening cysteine and the closing phenylalanine or tryptophan.

TRBV7-6 | ASSLAPPGRYNEQF
TRBV2 | ASSEAADSNQPQH
TRBV9 | ASSVAPTETKNIQY
TRBV9 | ASSVGEFMNTEAF
TRBV19 | ASSIGTIANYGYT
TRBV27 | ASSLSSGLHYEQY
TRBV6-4 | ASSPGTSGTDTQY
TRBV13 | ASSFRDLPYNEQF
TRBV5-4 | ASSLEGARVYGYT
TRBV7-6 | ASSLVVGLAGVYNEQF
TRBV30 | AWSVSRGGGNTEAF
TRBV7-2 | ASRPTGVEGYT
TRBV29-1 | SATGANSYEQY
TRBV11-2 | ASSLGPGQLMNTEAF
TRBV12-5 | ASALGGHQPQH
TRBV18 | ASSPYGGDDSPLH
TRBV2 | ASFRDSSSYEQY
TRBV29-1 | SVEAGTGGGYT
TRBV7-2 | ASSLVGGGVNTEAF
TRBV5-1 | ASSLARGLDEQY
TRBV7-9 | ASSLDGRNYGYT